These 21 T cell receptor beta chains were all obtained from the same sample, sequenced in a study of T-cell memory formation after mild COVID-19. TCRdb re-called the 5' RACE reads through MiXCR, storing one row per CDR3 protein. The sample includes around 340,000 distinct CDR3 sequences, roughly 13% seen only once; the top ten take roughly 20%. Specimen: PBMCs or a T cell subset sorted from them (not recorded which). The receptors were gathered from a man aged 18 to 29 who had mild COVID-19 (a few samples of this study predate the infection). Cell type and time point are not known.

In this sample, this clonotype turned up a few times. The chain couples TRBV5-4 to TRBJ2-1; tentatively, D is TRBD2 (6 bases). This CDR3 contains 16 residues. The ends were cut back, 4 bases at V and 2 bases at J, with 16 bases in the middle. Germline V gives CDR1 SGHNT, CDR2 YYREEE (reference sequence). CDR3: CASSRPGTQAYNEQFF. The CDR3 DNA reads as TGTGCCAGCAGCAGACCCGGGACTCAAGCCTACAATGAGCAGTTCTTC.

The genes are TRBV19 and TRBJ2-7; weak D call: TRBD1 (6 bases). Germline loops: CDR1 LNHDA, CDR2 SQIVND (reference sequence). The V end lost 5 bases, the J end lost 2 bases, and 10 bases lay between the germline ends. The CDR3 loop spans 13 amino acids. The CDR3 reads CASSQGTPYEQYV. The CDR3 nucleotides are TGTGCCAGTAGTCAGGGGACCCCCTACGAGCAGTACGTC.

The table lists this clonotype with many counts. The chain has TRBV18 and TRBJ2-5; no clear D gene. Germline CDR1 is KGHSH and CDR2 is LQKENI. V was cut by 2 bases and J by 5 bases, with 9 bases left in between. The CDR3 is made up of 13 amino acids. CDR3 region: CASSPGVIETQYF. CDR3 nucleotide sequence: TGTGCCAGCTCACCAGGGGTCATCGAGACCCAGTACTTC. The full variable domain, in which reference TRBV18 and TRBJ2-5 provide the parts outside the CDR3, is NAGVMQNPRHLVRRRGQEARLRCSPMKGHSHVYWYRQLPEEGLKFMVYLQKENIIDESGMPKERFSAEFPKEGPSILRIQQVVRGDSAAYFCASSPGVIETQYFGPGTRLLVL.

This rearrangement joins TRBV9 to TRBJ2-1; D ambiguous. V shed 0 bases and J shed 9 bases, with 4 bases lying between them. Looked up from germline, CDR1 is SGDLS and CDR2 is YYNGEE. There are 11 residues in the CDR3. Here the CDR3 reads CASSVEGEQFF. CDR3 DNA sequence: TGTGCCAGCAGCGTAGAAGGTGAGCAGTTCTTC.

The rearrangement joins TRBV20-1 to TRBJ2-5, with D perhaps TRBD1 (6 bases). The CDR3 runs 11 residues. Germline CDR1 reads DFQATT; CDR2 reads SNEGSKA (reference sequence). Trimming removed 7 bases from V and 7 bases from J, with 13 bases in between. CDR3 sequence reads: CSVGHEGTQYF. The DNA of the CDR3 is TGCAGTGTGGGACACGAAGGGACCCAGTACTTC.

This clonotype was picked up many times. This chain uses TRBV5-1 with TRBJ2-1; 7 bases map to TRBD2. CDR3 length: 14 amino acids. Germline loops: CDR1 SGHRS, CDR2 YFSETQ. Trimming removed 7 bases from V and 0 bases from J; junction bases left unmatched: 4. Written as DNA, the CDR3 is TGCGCCAGCTCCGGGAGGAGCTCCTACAATGAGCAGTTCTTC. This translates into CASSGRSSYNEQFF.

The genes are TRBV19 and TRBJ1-5; TRBD1 agrees at 11 bases. V was pared by 7 bases and J by 4 bases, with 6 bases of the junction left unmatched. The CDR3 sequence is 15 residues long. Germline assignment: CDR1 LNHDA and CDR2 SQIVND (reference sequence). The CDR3 DNA sequence: TGTGCCAGTAATTCCGGGACAGGGGGAAATCAGCCCCAGCATTTT. Its translation: CASNSGTGGNQPQHF. Full variable domain (outside the CDR3, taken from reference TRBV19 and TRBJ1-5): DGGITQSPKYLFRKEGQNVTLSCEQNLNHDAMYWYRQDPGQGLRLIYYSQIVNDFQKGDIAEGYSVSREKKESFPLTVTSAQKNPTAFYLCASNSGTGGNQPQHFGDGTRLSIL.

This clonotype has a single count. This chain uses TRBV30 with TRBJ1-1, with D tentatively TRBD1 (6 bases). In germline, CDR1 is GTSNPN, CDR2 SVGIG (reference sequence). Trimming pared 0 bases from V and 11 bases from J, leaving 13 bases between. The CDR3 has 12 residues. The CDR3 DNA reads as TGTGCCTGGAGTGTTCAGGGGAAGGTGGCTTTCTTT. This codes for CAWSVQGKVAFF.

The V and J genes are TRBV9 and TRBJ2-3; 13 bases agree with TRBD2. Germline CDR1 is SGDLS and CDR2 is YYNGEE. This CDR3 is 19 amino acids long. Trimming took 5 bases from V and 0 from J; bases not matched to a gene: 12. The CDR3 spells CASSTGLAGPSTSTDTQYF. Written as DNA, the CDR3 is TGTGCCAGCAGTACGGGACTAGCGGGGCCATCCACTAGCACAGATACGCAGTATTTT.

This chain uses TRBV7-2 with TRBJ2-7; TRBD2 matches at 9 bases. Germline trimming cut 3 bases from V and 3 bases from J; bases unmatched to any gene: 3. Germline values: CDR1 SGHTA, CDR2 FQGNSA. CDR3 length: 14 residues. The CDR3 coding sequence is TGTGCCAGCAGCTTGTCTAGCGGGGACTACGAGCAGTACTTC. Translation: CASSLSSGDYEQYF. The variable domain in full, with the rest retrieved from reference TRBV7-2 and TRBJ2-7, is GAGVSQSPSNKVTEKGKDVELRCDPISGHTALYWYRQSLGQGLEFLIYFQGNSAPDKSGLPSDRFSAERTGGSVSTLTIQRTQQEDSAVYLCASSLSSGDYEQYFGPGTRLTVT.

This clonotype was detected only a few times. This sequence may be a read error, since a much larger clone differs from it by one base. V and J are TRBV7-6 and TRBJ2-5, with D unresolved. The V gene's germline CDR1 is SGHVS and CDR2 FNYEAQ. Trimming cost V 5 bases and J 5 bases, with 12 bases left between them. There are 13 residues in the CDR3. The CDR3, as DNA: TGTGCCAGCAGCGTAGGGAACCGGGAGACCCAGTACTTC. It is translated as CASSVGNRETQYF.

This clonotype was seen more than once but under ten times. The J gene is TRBJ2-3, the V gene TRBV7-9; 10 positions agree with TRBD1. Germline V gene data show CDR1 as SEHNR and CDR2 as FQNEAQ (reference sequence). The CDR3 runs 15 residues. The trim removed 9 bases at V and 2 bases at J, leaving 8 bases unmatched. Here the CDR3 reads CASGGTGDPTDTQYF. As DNA, the CDR3 is TGTGCCAGTGGCGGGACAGGGGACCCCACAGATACGCAGTATTTT. Supplemented by reference TRBV7-9 and TRBJ2-3, the full variable domain reads DTGVSQNPRHKITKRGQNVTFRCDPISEHNRLYWYRQTLGQGPEFLTYFQNEAQLEKSRLLSDRFSAERPKGSFSTLEIQRTEQGDSAMYLCASGGTGDPTDTQYFGPGTRLTVL.

The chain couples TRBV27 to TRBJ2-3, with 11 bases aligning to TRBD2. V lost 7 bases, J lost 2 bases, and 5 bases stayed unmatched. CDR3 length equals 15 residues. Per germline, CDR1 MNHEY and CDR2 SMNVEV (reference sequence). CDR3 DNA: TGTGCCAGCACGTCTAGCGGGGGGACCACAGATACGCAGTATTTT. It specifies CASTSSGGTTDTQYF.

CDR3 coding DNA: TGTGCCAGCAGAACCGGGACTAGCAGCAACAATGAGCAGTTCTTC. It specifies CASRTGTSSNNEQFF. The chain uses TRBV11-2 and TRBJ2-1; 9 nucleotides line up with TRBD2. There are 15 residues in the CDR3. The V gene end was trimmed by 6 bases and the J gene end by 5 bases; junction bases not matched to a gene: 8. The germline V gene has CDR1 SGHAT and CDR2 FQNNGV.

The chain couples TRBV20-1 to TRBJ1-1, with a weak D call TRBD1 (6 bases). The CDR3 sequence is 14 residues long. Germline V gene lookup returns CDR1 DFQATT and CDR2 SNEGSKA (reference sequence). V shed 6 bases and J shed 1 base, with 15 bases lying between them. The CDR3 spells CSALNRQANTEAFF. The DNA of the CDR3 is TGCAGTGCCCTAAACCGACAGGCGAACACTGAAGCTTTCTTT.

The chain employs TRBV24-1 and TRBJ2-3; the D is unclear. Germline V gives CDR1 KGHDR, CDR2 SFDVKD. The ends were cut back, 4 bases at V and 3 bases at J, with 10 bases in the middle. CDR3 length: 14 amino acids. CDR3 DNA: TGTGCCACCAGTGACCGCCGCATTACAGATACGCAGTATTTT. It translates to CATSDRRITDTQYF.

This chain links TRBV6-2 or TRBV6-3 with TRBJ1-4; possibly TRBD1 for D (6 bases). The germline V and J ends were trimmed by 1 base and 8 bases, with 14 bases remaining between them. Germline V CDR1 and CDR2: MNHEY, SVGEGT. The CDR3 has 15 amino acids. Here the CDR3 DNA reads TGTGCCAGCAGTTACTTGGGACAAGTACGGGAAAAACTGTTTTTT. As protein: CASSYLGQVREKLFF.

The chain combines TRBV6-2 or TRBV6-3 with TRBJ2-7; no reliable D call. With 3 bases removed from V and 6 bases from J, the gap between germline ends came to 9 bases. CDR3 length: 12 amino acids. Germline-derived CDR1 and CDR2 are MNHEY and SVGEGT. The CDR3 DNA sequence: TGTGCCAGCAGTTATCTTCCCACCGAGCAGTACTTC. It translates to CASSYLPTEQYF.

The J gene is TRBJ1-1, the V gene TRBV6-1, with D tentatively TRBD1 (6 bases). From germline, CDR1 is MNHNS and CDR2 SASEGT. Deletions cut 8 bases from V and 5 bases from J, with 18 bases between. This CDR3 comprises 14 residues. The CDR3 DNA is TGTGCCAGCTATACAGGGCTTGTGAGGACTGAAGCTTTCTTT. Its translation: CASYTGLVRTEAFF.

The chain combines TRBV5-1 with TRBJ1-6, with unresolved D. The CDR3 loop spans 15 amino acids. Per germline, CDR1 SGHRS and CDR2 YFSETQ. Trimming pared 0 bases from V and 9 bases from J, leaving 13 bases between. The CDR3 sequence is CASSLATGSSSPLHF. For the CDR3, the DNA is TGCGCCAGCAGCTTGGCCACGGGGAGCAGTTCACCCCTCCACTTT.

This clonotype was detected ten times or more. J is TRBJ1-1 and V is TRBV20-1, with D unclear. V lost 6 bases and J lost 0, with 14 bases in between. Germline CDR1 reads DFQATT; CDR2 reads SNEGSKA (reference sequence). The CDR3 is 14 residues long. Written as DNA, the CDR3 is TGCAGTGCCCTAACCGGTCGGTTGAACACTGAAGCTTTCTTT. Residues: CSALTGRLNTEAFF.